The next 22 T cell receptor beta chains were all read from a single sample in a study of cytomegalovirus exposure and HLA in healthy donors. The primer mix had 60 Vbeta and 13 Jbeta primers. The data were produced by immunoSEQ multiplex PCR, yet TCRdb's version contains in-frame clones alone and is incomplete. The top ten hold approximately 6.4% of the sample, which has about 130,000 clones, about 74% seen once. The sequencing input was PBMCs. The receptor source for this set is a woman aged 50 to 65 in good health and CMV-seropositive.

The CDR3 protein is CASRQGAIYEQYF. CDR3 DNA sequence: TGTGCCAGCCGGCAGGGGGCTATCTACGAGCAGTACTTC. V usage is TRBV2 and J usage is TRBJ2-7; 8 bases agree with TRBD1. CDR3 size: 13 residues. The V and J ends lost 8 bases and 3 bases, in that order; junction bases with no gene match: 6. Germline CDR1 reads SNHLY; CDR2 reads FYNNEI.

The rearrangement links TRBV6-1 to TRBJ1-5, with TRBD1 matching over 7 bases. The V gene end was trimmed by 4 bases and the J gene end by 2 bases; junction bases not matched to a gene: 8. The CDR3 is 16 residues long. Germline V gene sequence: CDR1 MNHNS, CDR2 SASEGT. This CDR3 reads CASSASWQGGNQPQHF. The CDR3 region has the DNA TGTGCCAGCAGTGCGTCTTGGCAGGGGGGCAATCAGCCCCAGCATTTT.

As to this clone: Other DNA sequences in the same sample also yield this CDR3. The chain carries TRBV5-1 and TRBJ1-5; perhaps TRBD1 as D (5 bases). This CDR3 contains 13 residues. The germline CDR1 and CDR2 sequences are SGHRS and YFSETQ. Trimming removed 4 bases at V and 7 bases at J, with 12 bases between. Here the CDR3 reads CASSLQGGQPQHF. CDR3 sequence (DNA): TGCGCCAGCAGCCTTCAGGGAGGCCAGCCCCAGCATTTT.

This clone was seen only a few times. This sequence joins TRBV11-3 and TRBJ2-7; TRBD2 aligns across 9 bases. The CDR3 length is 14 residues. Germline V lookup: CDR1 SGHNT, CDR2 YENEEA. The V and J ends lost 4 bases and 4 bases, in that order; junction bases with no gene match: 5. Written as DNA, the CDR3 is TGTGCCAGCAGCTCTTTAGCGGGGGTATACGAGCAGTACTTC. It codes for CASSSLAGVYEQYF.

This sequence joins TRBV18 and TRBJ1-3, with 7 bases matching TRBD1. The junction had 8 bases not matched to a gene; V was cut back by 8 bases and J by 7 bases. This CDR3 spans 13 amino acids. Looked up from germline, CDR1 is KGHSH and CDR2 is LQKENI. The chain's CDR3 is CASQTGTANTIYF. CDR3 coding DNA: TGTGCCAGCCAAACCGGGACAGCGAACACCATATATTTT. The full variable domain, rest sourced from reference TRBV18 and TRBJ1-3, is NAGVMQNPRHLVRRRGQEARLRCSPMKGHSHVYWYRQLPEEGLKFMVYLQKENIIDESGMPKERFSAEFPKEGPSILRIQQVVRGDSAAYFCASQTGTANTIYFGEGSWLTVV.

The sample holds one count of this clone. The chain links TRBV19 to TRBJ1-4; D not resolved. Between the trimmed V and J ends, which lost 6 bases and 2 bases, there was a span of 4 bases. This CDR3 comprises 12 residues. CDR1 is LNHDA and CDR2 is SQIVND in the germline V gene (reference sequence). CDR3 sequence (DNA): TGTGCCAGTAGCGTGACTAATGAAAAACTGTTTTTT. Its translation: CASSVTNEKLFF.

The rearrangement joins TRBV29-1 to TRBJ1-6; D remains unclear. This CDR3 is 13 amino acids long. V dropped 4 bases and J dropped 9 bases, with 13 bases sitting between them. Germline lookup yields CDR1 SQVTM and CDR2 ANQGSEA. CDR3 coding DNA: TGCAGCGTTGCGATGGCCATCGTTTCACCCCTCCACTTT. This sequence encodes CSVAMAIVSPLHF.

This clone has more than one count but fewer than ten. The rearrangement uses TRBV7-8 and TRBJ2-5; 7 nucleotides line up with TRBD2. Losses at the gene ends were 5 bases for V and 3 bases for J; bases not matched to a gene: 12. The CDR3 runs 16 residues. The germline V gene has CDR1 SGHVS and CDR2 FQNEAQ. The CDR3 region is CASSAPTTSIEETQYF. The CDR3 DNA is TGTGCCAGCAGCGCCCCGACGACTAGCATAGAAGAGACCCAGTACTTC.

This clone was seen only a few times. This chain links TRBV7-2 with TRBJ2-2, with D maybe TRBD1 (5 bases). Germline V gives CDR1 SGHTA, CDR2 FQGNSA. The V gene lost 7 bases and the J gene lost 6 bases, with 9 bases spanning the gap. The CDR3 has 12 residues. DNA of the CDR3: TGTGCCAGCACTTCAGGGTCCGGGGAGCTGTTTTTT. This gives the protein CASTSGSGELFF.

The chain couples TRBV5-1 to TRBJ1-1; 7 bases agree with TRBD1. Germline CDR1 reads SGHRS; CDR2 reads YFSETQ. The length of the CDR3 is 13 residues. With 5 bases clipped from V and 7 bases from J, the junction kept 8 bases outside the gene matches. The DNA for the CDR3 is TGCGCCAGCAGGACAGGGAACGGCTTTGAAGCTTTCTTT. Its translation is CASRTGNGFEAFF.

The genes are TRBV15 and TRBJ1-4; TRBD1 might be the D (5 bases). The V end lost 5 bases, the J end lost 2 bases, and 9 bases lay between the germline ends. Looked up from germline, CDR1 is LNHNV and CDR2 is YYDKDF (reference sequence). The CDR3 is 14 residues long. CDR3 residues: CATSLGRTNEKLFF. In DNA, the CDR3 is TGTGCCACCAGCTTGGGGCGGACTAATGAAAAACTGTTTTTT.

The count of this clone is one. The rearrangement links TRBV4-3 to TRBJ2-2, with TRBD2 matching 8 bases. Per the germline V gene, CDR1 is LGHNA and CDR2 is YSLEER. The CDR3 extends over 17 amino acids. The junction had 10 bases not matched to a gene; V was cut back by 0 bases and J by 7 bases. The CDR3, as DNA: TGCGCCAGCAGCCAAGATCGGAGCGGGGGTGGTGGCGGGGAGCTGTTTTTT. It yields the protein CASSQDRSGGGGGELFF.

For the CDR3, the DNA is TGCGCCAGCAGCTTGGTACAGGGGCTGGGCACCGGGGAGCTGTTTTTT. Protein: CASSLVQGLGTGELFF. V gene TRBV5-1 combines with J gene TRBJ2-2, with 7 bases that match TRBD1. This CDR3 spans 16 amino acids. With V trimmed by 0 bases and J by 4 bases, 6 bases remained unmatched. Germline V lookup: CDR1 SGHRS, CDR2 YFSETQ.

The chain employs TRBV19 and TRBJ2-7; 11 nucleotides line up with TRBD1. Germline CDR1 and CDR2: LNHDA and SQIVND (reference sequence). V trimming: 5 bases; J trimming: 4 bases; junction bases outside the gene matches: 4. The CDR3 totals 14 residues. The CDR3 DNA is TGTGCCAGTAGTCCTAGGGACAGGGGGTACGAGCAGTACTTC. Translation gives CASSPRDRGYEQYF.

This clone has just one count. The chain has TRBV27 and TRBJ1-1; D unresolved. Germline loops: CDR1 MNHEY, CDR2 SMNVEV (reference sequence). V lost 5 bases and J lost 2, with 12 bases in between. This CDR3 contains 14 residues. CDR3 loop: CASSPQTLNTEAFF. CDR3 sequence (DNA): TGTGCCAGCAGTCCTCAGACACTTAACACTGAAGCTTTCTTT.

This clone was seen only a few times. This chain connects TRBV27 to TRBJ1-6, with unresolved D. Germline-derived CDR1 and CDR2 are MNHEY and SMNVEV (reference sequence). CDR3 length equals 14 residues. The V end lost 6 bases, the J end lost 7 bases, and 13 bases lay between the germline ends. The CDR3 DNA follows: TGTGCCAGCAGCAGAGCCGGGAGGAATTCACCCCTCCACTTT. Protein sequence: CASSRAGRNSPLHF.

CDR3 DNA sequence: TGTGCCAGCAGTTTAACGGAGAACATTAATTCACCCCTCCACTTT. Its translation is CASSLTENINSPLHF. V usage is TRBV27 and J usage is TRBJ1-6; D remains unclear. The V and J ends lost 2 bases and 6 bases respectively, with 11 bases between them. Germline-derived CDR1 and CDR2 are MNHEY and SMNVEV (reference sequence). This CDR3 spans 15 amino acids.

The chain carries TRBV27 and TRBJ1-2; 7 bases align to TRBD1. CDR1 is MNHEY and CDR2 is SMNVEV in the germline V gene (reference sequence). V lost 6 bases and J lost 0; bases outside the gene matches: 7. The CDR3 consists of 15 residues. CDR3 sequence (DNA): TGTGCCAGCAGGACAGGGATTAAAGCTAACTATGGCTACACCTTC. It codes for CASRTGIKANYGYTF.

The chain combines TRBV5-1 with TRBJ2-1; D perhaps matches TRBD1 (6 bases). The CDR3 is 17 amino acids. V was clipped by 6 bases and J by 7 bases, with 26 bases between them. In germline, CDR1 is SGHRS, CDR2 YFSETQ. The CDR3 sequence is CASKFGTLGGRSNEQFF. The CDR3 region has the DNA TGCGCCAGCAAGTTTGGCACCCTAGGGGGAAGATCAAATGAGCAGTTCTTC.

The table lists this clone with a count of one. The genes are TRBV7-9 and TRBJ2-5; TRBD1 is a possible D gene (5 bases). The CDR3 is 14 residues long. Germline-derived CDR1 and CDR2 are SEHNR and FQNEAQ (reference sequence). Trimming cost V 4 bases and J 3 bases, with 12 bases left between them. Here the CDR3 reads CASSWLGVEETQYF. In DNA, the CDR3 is TGTGCCAGCAGCTGGCTAGGGGTTGAAGAGACCCAGTACTTC.

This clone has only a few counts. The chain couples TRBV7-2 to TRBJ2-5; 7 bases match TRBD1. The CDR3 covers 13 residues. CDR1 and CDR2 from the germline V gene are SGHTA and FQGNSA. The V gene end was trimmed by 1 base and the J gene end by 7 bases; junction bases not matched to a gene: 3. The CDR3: CASSLEGARTQYF. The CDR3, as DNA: TGTGCCAGCAGCTTAGAGGGGGCCCGGACCCAGTACTTC.

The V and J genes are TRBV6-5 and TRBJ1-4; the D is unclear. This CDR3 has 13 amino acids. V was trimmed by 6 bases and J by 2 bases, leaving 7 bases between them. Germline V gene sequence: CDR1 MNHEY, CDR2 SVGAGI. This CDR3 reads CASRRVTNEKLFF. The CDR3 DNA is TGTGCCAGCAGGCGGGTTACTAATGAAAAACTGTTTTTT.